This T cell receptor (beta chain) comes out of a study of HIV-infected children after antiretroviral therapy interruption. General study results and limits: After treatment interruption started, naive CD4+ CDR3 overlap across time points dropped.

The TCR library was built from RNA with a 3' RACE protocol and unique molecular identifiers. A single record per CDR3 protein comes from TCRdb applying MiXCR to the 3' RACE reads. The table includes some 40,000 distinct CDR3 sequences, 6.5% detected once. The treatment here: PENTA 11 planned treatment interruption arm or continuous ART arm. In regard to this clonotype: What it recognizes is unknown.

Material: CD45RA+ CD4+ T cells from PBMCs, pooled from several time points, obtained from a donor given antiretroviral therapy, either interrupted or continuous. Subset described: naive CD4+ CD45RA+ CD45RO- T cells. The origin of this receptor is a pool of human donors with HIV.

The CDR3 loop is CASSPSRSNKLSGNTIYF. The CDR3 DNA sequence: TGTGCCAGCAGCCCCAGCCGGTCAAATAAGCTCTCTGGAAACACCATATATTTT. The rearrangement links TRBV5-6 to TRBJ1-3; D not certain. The ends were cut back, 4 bases at V and 0 bases at J, with 20 bases in the middle. CDR1 is SGHDT and CDR2 is YYEEEE in the germline V gene. The CDR3 is 18 amino acids.